Sequencing of this TCR beta chain was carried out in a study of shared clonotypes between healthy human individuals. About the research overall: Per donor, CD8 memory used one plate, CD8 naive used two, CD4 memory used three and CD4 naive used three.

This CDR3 comprises 13 residues. Germline V CDR1 and CDR2: GTSNPN, SVGIG (reference sequence). V lost 0 bases and J 7 bases, leaving 7 bases between the germline ends. With regard to this clone: Its antigen is as yet unknown.

Each sorted subset replicate got 200 ng genomic DNA, around 29,000 genomes. Sequencing was performed with immunoSEQ multiplex PCR; in TCRdb, only in-frame clones are kept and a portion is missing. The profile covers approximately 640,000 clones, with about two thirds appearing a single time and 1.8% taken by the ten largest. General study results and limits: Rarefaction showed sorted-subset sequencing was incomplete despite large depth. It was anticipated that sequencing depth would influence how many clonotypes donors shared.

This receptor was taken from a woman aged 25 to 39 in good health. The sample comprised memory CD4+ T cells sorted from blood. The subset: CD45RA-negative fraction. J is TRBJ1-6 and V is TRBV30, with D possibly matching TRBD1 (5 bases). The CDR3 DNA is TGTGCCTGGAGTGTAGAGGGGAATTCACCCCTCCACTTT. As protein: CAWSVEGNSPLHF. Based on the CDR3 plus reference TRBV30 and TRBJ1-6, the full variable domain is SQTIHQWPATLVQPVGSPLSLECTVEGTSNPNLYWYRQAAGRGLQLLFYSVGIGQISSEVPQNLSASRPQDRQFILSSKKLLLSDSGFYLCAWSVEGNSPLHFGNGTRLTVT.